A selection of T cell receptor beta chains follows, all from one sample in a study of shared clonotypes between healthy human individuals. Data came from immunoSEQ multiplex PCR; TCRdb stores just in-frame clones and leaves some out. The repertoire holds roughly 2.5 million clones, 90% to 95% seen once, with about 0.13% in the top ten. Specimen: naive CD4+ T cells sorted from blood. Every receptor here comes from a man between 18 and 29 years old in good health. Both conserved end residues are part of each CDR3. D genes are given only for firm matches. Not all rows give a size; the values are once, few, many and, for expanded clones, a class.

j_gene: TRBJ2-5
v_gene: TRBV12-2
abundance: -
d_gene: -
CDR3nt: TGTGCAAGTCGCTTTACTTTGGGCGAGACCCAGTACTTC
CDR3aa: CASRFTLGETQYF

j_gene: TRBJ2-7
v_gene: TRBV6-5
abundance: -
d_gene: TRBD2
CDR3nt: TGTGCCAGCAGGTCCGGGGGGTTGGGCTCCTACGAGCAGTACTTC
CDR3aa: CASRSGGLGSYEQYF

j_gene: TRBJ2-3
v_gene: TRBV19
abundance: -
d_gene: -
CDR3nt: TGTGCCAGTAGAAGAGGAGGAACAGATACGCAGTATTTT
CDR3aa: CASRRGGTDTQYF

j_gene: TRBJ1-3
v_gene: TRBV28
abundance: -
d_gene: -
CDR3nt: TGTGCCACCACCTGGGCGCGAGGAAACACCATATATTTT
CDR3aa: CATTWARGNTIYF

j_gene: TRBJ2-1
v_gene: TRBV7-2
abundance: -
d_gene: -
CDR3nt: TGTGCCAGCAGCTTAGTAGCCGTGGGGCGAGACAATGAGCAGTTCTTC
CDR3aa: CASSLVAVGRDNEQFF

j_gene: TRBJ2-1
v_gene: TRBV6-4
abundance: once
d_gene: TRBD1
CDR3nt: TGTGCCAGCAGTTATCTACAGGGGTTGATATCCCCCCCCGGCTACAATGAGCAGTTCTTC
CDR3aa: CASSYLQGLISPPGYNEQFF

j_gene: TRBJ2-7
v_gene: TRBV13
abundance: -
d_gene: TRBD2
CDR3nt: TGTGCCAGCAGCTTAGGCCTAGCGGGAGGTCTCTACGAGCAGTACTTC
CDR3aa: CASSLGLAGGLYEQYF

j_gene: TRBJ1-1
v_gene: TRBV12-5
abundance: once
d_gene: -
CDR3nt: TGTGCTAGTGGTTTGGTACCCCCGAATAACATGAACACTGAAGCTTTCTTT
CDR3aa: CASGLVPPNNMNTEAFF

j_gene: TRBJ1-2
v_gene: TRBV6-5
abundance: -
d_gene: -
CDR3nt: TGTGCCAGCAGGGGCGGTACGACAATTAGTTTCCACACCTTC
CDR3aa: CASRGGTTISFHTF

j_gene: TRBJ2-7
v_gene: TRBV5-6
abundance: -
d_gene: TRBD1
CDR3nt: TGTGCCAGCAGAGAAGGACAGGGGGCGATCTCCTACGAGCAGTACTTC
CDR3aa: CASREGQGAISYEQYF

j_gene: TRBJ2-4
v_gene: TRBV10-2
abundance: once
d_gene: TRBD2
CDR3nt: TGCGCCAGCAGTGATCGAGCGGGACTAGCCAAAAACATTCAGTACTTC
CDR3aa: CASSDRAGLAKNIQYF

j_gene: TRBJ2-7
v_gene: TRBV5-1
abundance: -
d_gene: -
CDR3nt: TGCGCCAGCAGCTCGACGACAGCAAGTTTTTACGAGCAGTACTTC
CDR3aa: CASSSTTASFYEQYF

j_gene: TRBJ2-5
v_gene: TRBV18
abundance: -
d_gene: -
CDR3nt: TGTGCCAGCTCACCACCATCCAGGGGCCAAGAGACCCAGTACTTC
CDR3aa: CASSPPSRGQETQYF

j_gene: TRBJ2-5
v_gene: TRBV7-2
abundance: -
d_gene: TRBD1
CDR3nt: TGTGCCAGCAGCGTACAGGGGAATTGGGAGACCCAGTACTTC
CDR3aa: CASSVQGNWETQYF

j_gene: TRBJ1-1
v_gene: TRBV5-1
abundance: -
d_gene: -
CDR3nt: TGCGCCAGCAGCCCTGGCCCGGGGGAGAACACTGAAGCTTTCTTT
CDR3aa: CASSPGPGENTEAFF

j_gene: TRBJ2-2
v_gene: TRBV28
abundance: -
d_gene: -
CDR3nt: TGTGCCAGCAGTCCAAGGGTTACCGGGGAGCTGTTTTTT
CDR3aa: CASSPRVTGELFF

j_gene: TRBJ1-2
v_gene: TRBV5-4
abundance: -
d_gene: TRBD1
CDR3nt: TGTGCCAGCAGCGGACCGGGACAGGGGTCCAACTATGGCTACACCTTC
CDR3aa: CASSGPGQGSNYGYTF

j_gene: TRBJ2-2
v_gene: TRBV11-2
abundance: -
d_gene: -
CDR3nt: TGTGCCAGAACAGTGGGGGGCCCACCCGGGGAGCTGTTTTTT
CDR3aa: CARTVGGPPGELFF

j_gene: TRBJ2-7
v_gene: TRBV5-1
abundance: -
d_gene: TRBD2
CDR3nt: TGCGCCAGCAGCTTGGGAGGGACTAGCGCCTACGAGCAGTACTTC
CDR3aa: CASSLGGTSAYEQYF

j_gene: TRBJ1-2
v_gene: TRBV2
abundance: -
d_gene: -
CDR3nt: TGTGCCAGCAGTGAATCGGGAGCTAACTATGGCTACACCTTC
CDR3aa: CASSESGANYGYTF

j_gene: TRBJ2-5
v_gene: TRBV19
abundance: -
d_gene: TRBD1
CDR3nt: TGTGCCAGTACCATACAGGGGACCCAAGAGACCCAGTACTTC
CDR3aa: CASTIQGTQETQYF

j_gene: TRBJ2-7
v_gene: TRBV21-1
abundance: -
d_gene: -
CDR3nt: TGTGCCAGCAGCAAAGGTGGGGACAGGGGGCACGAGCAGTACTTC
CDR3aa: CASSKGGDRGHEQYF

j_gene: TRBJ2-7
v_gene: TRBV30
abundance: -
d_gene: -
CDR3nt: TGTGCCTGGAGTGTAGACAGCTCCTACGAGCAGTACTTC
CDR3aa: CAWSVDSSYEQYF